The clone carrying this T cell receptor (beta chain) was seen at least ten times. TRAV- and TRBV-specific primers primed first-strand cDNA, covering alpha and beta chains. A roughly 21-cycle PCR with a constant-region primer and V-primer adapter amplified TCRs. TCRdb fed the reads into MiXCR, producing one record per CDR3 protein. The sample lists approximately 70,000 distinct CDR3 sequences, less than 35% occurring once. This sample is drawn from a study of low-dose radiotherapy and immunotherapy resistance in tumors. Study-level information: A daily 300 mg dose of oral aspirin was taken by patients for four cycles from cycle 1 day 1.

Sample time point: before trial treatment. Germline loops: CDR1 SGHDN, CDR2 FVKESK. Trimming removed 5 bases from V and 6 bases from J, with 11 bases in between. The CDR3 runs to 13 residues. The source of this sequence is a female donor with ovarian cancer. Sequencing used PBMCs, obtained before treatment. This chain uses TRBV14 with TRBJ2-1; D is unresolved. The CDR3 DNA sequence: TGTGCCAGCAGCTTAGGTTGGGGCAATGAGCAGTTCTTC. Its translation: CASSLGWGNEQFF.